These 3 T cell receptor beta chains originate from one sample sequenced in a study of regulatory T cells in long-lasting Graves disease. Described time point: persistent/refractory GD, antithyroid drugs over 5 years with positive TRAb. Extracted RNA from PBMCs served as the source of the TCR library. Researchers made TCR beta libraries by using iRepertoire HTBI primers and running Arm-PCR on CDR3 regions. One entry per CDR3 protein results from TCRdb running MiXCR on the multiplex PCR reads. The sample includes a few hundred thousand distinct CDR3 sequences, around a quarter of them seen just once. The sequencing used peripheral blood mononuclear cells (PBMCs), collected when the disease was refractory, from a patient treated with antithyroid drugs. All receptors derive from a female donor with Graves disease.

The V and J genes are TRBV29-1 and TRBJ1-2; perhaps TRBD1 as D (5 bases). V was shortened by 3 bases and J by 4 bases, with 12 bases between the two germline ends. The length of the CDR3 is 13 residues. The germline V gene has CDR1 SQVTM and CDR2 ANQGSEA. The DNA of the CDR3 is TGCAGCGTTGACGACAGAGCCTCCTATGGCTACACCTTC. Protein sequence: CSVDDRASYGYTF.

The chain combines TRBV18 with TRBJ1-2, with a possible D match to TRBD1 (6 bases). Trimming stripped 5 bases from V and 0 bases from J, with 10 bases between. This CDR3 has 14 residues. The germline V gene has CDR1 KGHSH and CDR2 LQKENI. Here the CDR3 DNA reads TGTGCCAGCTCAGCTAGGACAGCTAACTATGGCTACACCTTC. Translating gives CASSARTANYGYTF.

This clonotype was seen more than once but under ten times. The rearrangement uses TRBV29-1 and TRBJ1-1; D is perhaps TRBD1 (6 bases). CDR3 length: 16 residues. The V end was cut by 6 bases, the J end by 1 base, with 21 bases between. CDR1 and CDR2 (germline): SQVTM, ANQGSEA. This CDR3 is CSVLTVREGGNTEAFF. For the CDR3, the DNA is TGCAGCGTGCTGACAGTAAGGGAGGGGGGGAACACTGAAGCTTTCTTT.